This T cell receptor beta chain was documented in a study of cytomegalovirus exposure and HLA in healthy donors. Study-level points and caveats: A later analysis reportedly identified an Asian-associated ancestry cluster as carrying fewer N-insertions than the 666-donor mean. Researchers catalogued approximately 170 TCR beta chains as cytomegalovirus-associated.

As concerns this clone: Its target is unknown.

The PCR ran on 60 Vbeta and 13 Jbeta primers. Assay: immunoSEQ multiplex PCR; the TCRdb copy retains only in-frame clones and omits some. The table gives about 32,000 clones; the top ten clones make up around 5% of it. This TCR was sampled from a female donor in good health and CMV-seronegative. The sample comprised PBMCs.

CDR3 region: CASSELGGQDVATNEKLFF. The CDR3 coding sequence is TGTGCCAGCAGTGAACTTGGAGGTCAGGATGTCGCAACTAATGAAAAACTGTTTTTT. The rearrangement joins TRBV2 to TRBJ1-4; D is unresolved. The CDR3 totals 19 residues. Germline values: CDR1 SNHLY, CDR2 FYNNEI. With 2 bases removed from V and 0 bases from J, the gap between germline ends came to 19 bases.